This TCR beta chain was recorded in a study of OX40 agonist ivuxolimab in advanced cancers. Study as a whole: Patients were treated with intravenous ivuxolimab, dosed at 0.01 to 10 mg/kg and infused every 2 weeks. In three patients, partial responses were observed, one with hepatocellular carcinoma and two with cutaneous melanoma.

CDR3 length: 16 amino acids. Trimming cost V 2 bases and J 5 bases, with 16 bases left between them. Germline V lookup: CDR1 SGHVS, CDR2 FQNEAQ. The data were produced by immunoSEQ multiplex PCR, yet TCRdb's version contains in-frame clones alone and is incomplete. The sample includes 77,000 or so clones, approximately 85% of them seen just once. This receptor was taken from an adult with an advanced solid tumor such as melanoma, head and neck, liver or kidney cancer. The chain joins TRBV7-8 to TRBJ2-1; tentatively, D is TRBD2 (6 bases). Sequencing was performed on CD4+ or CD8+ T cells sorted from blood, taken in a trial of the OX40 agonist ivuxolimab. CDR3 in amino acids: CASSLMAGWTNNEQFF. The CDR3 DNA is TGTGCCAGCAGCTTAATGGCGGGCTGGACTAACAATGAGCAGTTCTTC.